Only a few counts were recorded for the clone carrying this T cell receptor (beta chain). As yet, its antigen is unknown. This sample was included in a study of vaccination and CD4 T cells after COVID-19. Study information: Convalescents were six males and four females, two of them Hispanic. Overlapping spike peptides of SARS-CoV-2, HCoV-NL63, HCoV-OC43 and HCoV-229E stimulated the cells. Findings and caveats of the study: Median numbers of SARS-CoV-2-reactive clonotypes increased from roughly 21 to 40 (not a significant change).

Documented treatment: roughly 10-day PBMC culture with coronavirus spike peptide pools or control peptides (ViraFEST assay). Sequencing of DNA taken from cultured CD4+ T cells relied on the Oncomine TCR Beta short-read assay. MiXCR, run by TCRdb on the PCR reads, gives a single entry per CDR3 protein. The repertoire holds about 3,900 distinct CDR3 sequences, with roughly 40% as singletons. This TCR was sampled from a human donor who had recovered from COVID-19. Sequenced input: CD4+ T cells from blood, cultured in vitro.

In DNA, the CDR3 is TGTGCCAGCAGTCCCCTGGCTAGCGGGAGGAACGAGCAGTACTTC. Translation: CASSPLASGRNEQYF. The genes are TRBV27 and TRBJ2-7; TRBD2 aligns across 11 bases. CDR3 size: 15 residues. V dropped 5 bases and J dropped 5; count of bases not matched to a gene: 8. Germline V gene data show CDR1 as MNHEY and CDR2 as SMNVEV (reference sequence).